In its sample, the clone carrying this T cell receptor (beta chain) is medium-sized (0.01 to 0.1%). Patients chosen for sequencing had CD8+CD57+ cells that had expanded, as shown by flow cytometry. This specimen belongs to a study of CD8+CD57+ T cells in acquired aplastic anemia. Study as a whole: Sorted CD4+ and CD8+ cells gave an average of about 3.4 ug of DNA.

Genomic DNA, serving as template, underwent TCR beta VDJ and CDR3 profiling. TCRdb recomputed calls from the reads with MiXCR, one row per CDR3 protein. Counted here are 89,000 or so distinct CDR3 sequences, 55% to 75% occurring once; the ten biggest clones make up 65%. From germline, CDR1 is SGHVS and CDR2 FNYEAQ. The CDR3 contains 12 residues. Deletions cut 4 bases from V and 2 bases from J, with 6 bases between. V and J are TRBV7-6 and TRBJ2-7; D uncertain. The clonotype comes from a human donor with aplastic anemia. Material: sorted CD4+, CD8+, or CD8+CD57+ T cells (not recorded which) from PBMCs. Written as DNA, the CDR3 is TGTGCCAGCAGCTCCGGAGCCTACGAGCAGTACTTC. It codes for CASSSGAYEQYF.